The 12 T cell receptor beta chains below all came from one sample that was sequenced in a study of T cells after posttransplantation cyclophosphamide. A marrow graft followed busulfan-fludarabine conditioning, with cyclophosphamide on days +3 and +4. The protocol was immunoSEQ multiplex PCR, while the TCRdb copy is restricted to in-frame clones and leaves out a portion. Singletons are absent from the sample, which has approximately 5,100 clones. The sample was PBMCs, taken around 400 days after allogeneic stem cell transplant with posttransplant cyclophosphamide. The receptors derive from a male patient aged 55-69 years who received an allogeneic stem cell transplant from a related donor, was CMV-positive, and had acute GVHD only. Some T cells may originate from the graft donor.

In this sample, this clone turned up many times. The chain links TRBV10-3 to TRBJ2-7, with 8 bases aligning to TRBD1. The CDR3 spans 16 residues. V gave up 1 base and J gave up 2 bases; unmatched junction bases: 7. The germline V gene encodes CDR1 ENHRY and CDR2 SYGVKD. The CDR3 sequence: CAISEYPTGEPYEQYF. The CDR3 DNA follows: TGTGCCATCAGTGAGTATCCGACAGGGGAACCCTACGAGCAGTACTTC.

In this sample, this clone turned up many times. The chain combines TRBV29-1 with TRBJ2-1; D gene uncertain. V was shortened by 0 bases and J by 7 bases, with 19 bases between the two germline ends. The CDR3 extends over 16 amino acids. Germline V CDR1 and CDR2: SQVTM, ANQGSEA. The CDR3 here is CSVEETTSRHPNEQFF. CDR3 in DNA: TGCAGCGTTGAAGAGACGACATCCCGACATCCGAATGAGCAGTTCTTC.

The gene calls are TRBV5-1 and TRBJ2-5; TRBD1 agrees at 8 bases. The J call is uncertain, as TRBJ2-7 better fits the DNA end. The CDR3 spans 15 residues. Germline V CDR1 and CDR2: SGHRS, YFSETQ. The CDR3 reads CASSLLGQGSYEQYF. The CDR3 bases are TGCGCCAGCAGCTTATTAGGACAGGGCTCCTACGAGCAGTACTTC.

This clone was seen repeatedly, ten times or more. CDR3 residues: CASGHRGCEQFF. The CDR3 nucleotides are TGTGCTAGTGGGCACAGGGGCTGTGAGCAGTTCTTC. The chain couples TRBV12-5 to TRBJ2-1; TRBD1 matches 7 bases. J was trimmed by 9 bases and V by 6 bases; bases with no gene match: 5. Germline V gives CDR1 LGHNT, CDR2 FRNRAP. The CDR3 sequence is 12 residues long.

In this sample, this clone turned up many times. The chain has TRBV2 and TRBJ2-5, with a possible D match to TRBD1 (5 bases). Trimming removed 7 bases from V and 5 bases from J, with 8 bases in between. Germline V gene data show CDR1 as SNHLY and CDR2 as FYNNEI. The CDR3 is 11 residues long. For the CDR3, the DNA is TGTGCCAGCACAGGGCACGAGACCCAGTACTTC. Translating it yields CASTGHETQYF.

This clone appeared a few times. J is TRBJ1-1 and V is TRBV7-9; the match to TRBD1 covers 10 bases. The CDR3 totals 17 residues. The V gene end was trimmed by 0 bases and the J gene end by 7 bases; junction bases not matched to a gene: 11. Germline CDR1 reads SEHNR; CDR2 reads FQNEAQ (reference sequence). The CDR3: CASSLATFGTGEGEAFF. The CDR3 DNA reads TGTGCCAGCAGCTTAGCGACTTTCGGGACAGGGGAGGGTGAAGCTTTCTTT.

The sample holds many counts of this clone. The V call is TRBV5-1, the J call TRBJ2-7; D remains ambiguous. The CDR3 is 14 amino acids. Germline V gene data show CDR1 as SGHRS and CDR2 as YFSETQ. V was pared by 4 bases and J by 0 bases, with 11 bases between. This chain's CDR3 is CASSRDSNSYEQYF. The CDR3, as DNA: TGCGCCAGCAGCAGAGACTCCAACTCCTACGAGCAGTACTTC.

This clone has at least ten counts. V gene TRBV19 combines with J gene TRBJ1-2; the D gene is possibly TRBD1 (6 bases). The CDR3 is 15 amino acids. Trimming removed 5 bases from V and 1 base from J, with 14 bases in between. Looked up from germline, CDR1 is LNHDA and CDR2 is SQIVND (reference sequence). The CDR3 bases are TGTGCCAGTAGTTCTCCAGACAGGAATAACTATGGCTACACCTTC. Amino acids: CASSSPDRNNYGYTF.

This clone has at least ten counts. In nucleotides, the CDR3 is TGCGCCAGCAGCCTAACAGGTCTCTCCTACGAGCAGTACTTC. This sequence encodes CASSLTGLSYEQYF. This rearrangement joins TRBV4-3 to TRBJ2-7; perhaps TRBD1 as D (5 bases). Germline V gives CDR1 LGHNA, CDR2 YSLEER. The CDR3 covers 14 residues. V lost 4 bases and J lost 0, with 10 bases in between.

This clone was observed many times. The chain uses TRBV15 and TRBJ1-3; tentatively, D is TRBD1 (5 bases). CDR1 is LNHNV and CDR2 is YYDKDF in the germline V gene (reference sequence). V gave up 0 bases and J gave up 4 bases, with 16 bases separating them. The CDR3 covers 17 residues. CDR3 residues: CATSREIWQGGGNTIYF. CDR3 in DNA: TGTGCCACCAGCAGAGAAATATGGCAGGGAGGAGGAAACACCATATATTTT.

This clone was seen repeatedly, ten times or more. J is TRBJ2-6 and V is TRBV28, with 15 bases that match TRBD2. Losses at the gene ends were 4 bases for V and 0 bases for J; bases not matched to a gene: 4. Germline lookup yields CDR1 MDHEN and CDR2 SYDVKM. The CDR3 runs 19 residues. CDR3 region: CASSSGLAGGLSGANVLTF. The CDR3, as DNA: TGTGCCAGCAGTTCGGGACTAGCGGGAGGTCTCTCTGGGGCCAACGTCCTGACTTTC.

This clone was picked up many times. V gene TRBV7-3 combines with J gene TRBJ1-1; a weak D match, TRBD1 (6 bases). Germline assignment: CDR1 SGHTA and CDR2 FQGTGA. V was pared by 5 bases and J by 4 bases, with 11 bases between. This CDR3 has 13 amino acids. For the CDR3, the DNA is TGTGCCAGCAGCCCACAGGGTACCACTGAAGCTTTCTTT. This translates into CASSPQGTTEAFF.